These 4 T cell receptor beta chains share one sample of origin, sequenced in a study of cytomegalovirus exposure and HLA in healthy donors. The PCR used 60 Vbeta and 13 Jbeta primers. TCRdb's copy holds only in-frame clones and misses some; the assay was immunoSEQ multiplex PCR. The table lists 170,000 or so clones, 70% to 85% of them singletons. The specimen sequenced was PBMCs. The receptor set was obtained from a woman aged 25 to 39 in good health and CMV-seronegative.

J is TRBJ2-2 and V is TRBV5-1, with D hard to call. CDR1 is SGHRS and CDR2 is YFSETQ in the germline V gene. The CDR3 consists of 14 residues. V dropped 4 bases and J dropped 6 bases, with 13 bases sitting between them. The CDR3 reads CASSPLWSAGELFF. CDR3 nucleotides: TGCGCCAGCAGCCCTCTTTGGTCGGCCGGGGAGCTGTTTTTT.

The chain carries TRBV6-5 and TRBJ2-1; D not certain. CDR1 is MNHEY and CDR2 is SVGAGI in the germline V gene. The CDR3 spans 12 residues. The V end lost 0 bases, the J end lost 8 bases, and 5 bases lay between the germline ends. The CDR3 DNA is TGTGCCAGCAGTTACTCGAGCGATGAGCAGTTCTTC. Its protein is CASSYSSDEQFF.

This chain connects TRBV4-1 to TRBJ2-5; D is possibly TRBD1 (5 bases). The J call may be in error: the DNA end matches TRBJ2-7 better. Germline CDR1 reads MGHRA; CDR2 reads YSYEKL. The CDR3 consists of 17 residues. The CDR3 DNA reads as TGCGCCAGCAGCCAAGATGCCGGGCGTAGGGGTTGGTCCGAGCAGTACTTC. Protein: CASSQDAGRRGWSEQYF.

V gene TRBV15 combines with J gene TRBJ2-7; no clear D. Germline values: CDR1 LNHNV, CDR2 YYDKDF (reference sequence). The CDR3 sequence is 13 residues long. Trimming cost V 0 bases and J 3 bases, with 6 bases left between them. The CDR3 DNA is TGTGCCACCAGCAGAGATAGAAGCTACGAGCAGTACTTC. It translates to CATSRDRSYEQYF.